The 19 T cell receptor beta chains reported below all come from one sample, sequenced in a study of blood T cell repertoires in COVID-19. Profiling relied on immunoSEQ multiplex PCR, and the TCRdb table lists in-frame clones only, not all of them. The sample comprises 250,000 to 350,000 clones, roughly 90% of which are singletons, and nearly 6.5% rests with the top ten. Specimen: peripheral blood. These receptors were obtained from a man aged 18 to 30 who had recovered from COVID-19.

The chain is built from TRBV30 and TRBJ2-5; D remains ambiguous. Germline V gives CDR1 GTSNPN, CDR2 SVGIG (reference sequence). Trimming removed 2 bases from V and 3 bases from J, with 7 bases in between. This CDR3 region has 12 residues. The CDR3 region has the DNA TGTGCCTGGAGTTGGTCAGAAGAGACCCAGTACTTC. This gives the protein CAWSWSEETQYF.

The gene calls are TRBV28 and TRBJ2-1, with a possible D match to TRBD2 (5 bases). This CDR3 has 13 residues. The V gene lost 5 bases and the J gene lost 6 bases, with 11 bases spanning the gap. The germline gives CDR1 MDHEN, CDR2 SYDVKM. CDR3 in DNA: TGTGCCAGCAGTCCCTTCGAGGGCAATGAGCAGTTCTTC. It translates to CASSPFEGNEQFF. The whole variable domain, remainder taken from reference TRBV28 and TRBJ2-1, is DVKVTQSSRYLVKRTGEKVFLECVQDMDHENMFWYRQDPGLGLRLIYFSYDVKMKEKGDIPEGYSVSREKKERFSLILESASTNQTSMYLCASSPFEGNEQFFGPGTRLTVL.

DNA for the CDR3: TGTGCCAGCAGCTCTTTTCAGGGGGGCATCGAAGCTTTCTTT. It translates to CASSSFQGGIEAFF. The chain has TRBV7-9 and TRBJ1-1; 7 nucleotides match TRBD1. The CDR3 is 14 residues long. The germline V gene encodes CDR1 SEHNR and CDR2 FQNEAQ (reference sequence). J gave up 8 bases and V 4 bases, and 10 bases lay outside the gene matches.

The CDR3 nucleotides are TGCAGCGTTTTGCCGGGGGAGACCCAGTACTTC. It is translated as CSVLPGETQYF. The chain has TRBV29-1 and TRBJ2-5; D is perhaps TRBD2 (5 bases). The CDR3 spans 11 residues. The V end was cut by 5 bases, the J end by 5 bases, with 9 bases between. CDR1 is SQVTM, CDR2 ANQGSEA, per germline.

The J gene is TRBJ1-4, the V gene TRBV5-1; D remains unclear. Germline values: CDR1 SGHRS, CDR2 YFSETQ. Trimming took off 4 bases at V and 7 bases at J, with 20 bases between the two ends. The CDR3 spans 16 residues. CDR3 sequence (DNA): TGCGCCAGCAGCCCGGGGAACGGTGCGACAAGTGAAAAACTGTTTTTT. Translation: CASSPGNGATSEKLFF.

This rearrangement joins TRBV4-1 to TRBJ1-5, with TRBD1 matching 9 bases. This CDR3 comprises 13 residues. Germline CDR1 MGHRA, CDR2 YSYEKL. V trimming: 9 bases; J trimming: 4 bases; junction bases outside the gene matches: 4. CDR3 nucleotides: TGCGCCAGGGGGACAGGGCCGAATCAGCCCCAGCATTTT. Translating it yields CARGTGPNQPQHF.

This chain links TRBV7-2 with TRBJ2-2; D perhaps matches TRBD1 (5 bases). Germline V lookup: CDR1 SGHTA, CDR2 FQGNSA. The V end lost 5 bases, the J end lost 8 bases, and 15 bases lay between the germline ends. The CDR3 consists of 14 residues. CDR3 nucleotides: TGTGCCAGCAGCAGGGTAGGGGATGGAGGGGAGCTGTTTTTT. Translation: CASSRVGDGGELFF.

This clone was seen more than once but under ten times. The chain combines TRBV2 with TRBJ2-2; 7 bases line up with TRBD1. The CDR3 has 16 amino acids. With V trimmed by 8 bases and J by 2 bases, 11 bases remained unmatched. Germline V gives CDR1 SNHLY, CDR2 FYNNEI. For the CDR3, the DNA is TGTGCCAGCGACTTTCCCGGGACAGTCAACACCGGGGAGCTGTTTTTT. The encoded protein is CASDFPGTVNTGELFF.

This rearrangement joins TRBV9 to TRBJ1-2, with 12 bases matching TRBD1. The V and J ends lost 1 base and 4 bases, in that order; junction bases with no gene match: 5. Germline CDR1 reads SGDLS; CDR2 reads YYNGEE. CDR3 length: 16 residues. The CDR3 DNA sequence: TGTGCCAGCAGCGTATCGGGACAGGGGGCGATCTATGGCTACACCTTC. Residues: CASSVSGQGAIYGYTF.

The V call is TRBV14, the J call TRBJ2-7, with TRBD1 matching 9 bases. The CDR3 length is 16 residues. Germline values: CDR1 SGHDN, CDR2 FVKESK. V was clipped by 2 bases and J by 4 bases; unmatched bases: 9. The CDR3 is CASSQSLGTGTYEQYF. For the CDR3, the DNA is TGTGCCAGCAGCCAATCGCTCGGGACAGGGACTTACGAGCAGTACTTC.

The gene calls are TRBV27 and TRBJ2-7, with 8 bases aligning to TRBD1. This CDR3 comprises 14 residues. Losses at the gene ends were 3 bases for V and 3 bases for J; bases not matched to a gene: 4. Germline V lookup: CDR1 MNHEY, CDR2 SMNVEV (reference sequence). CDR3 sequence: CASSLKDRVYEQYF. For the CDR3, the DNA is TGTGCCAGCAGTTTGAAGGACAGGGTCTACGAGCAGTACTTC.

The chain has TRBV7-9 and TRBJ1-2; D unclear. Trimming left V 1 base short and J 8 bases short, with 14 bases between. The germline gives CDR1 SEHNR, CDR2 FQNEAQ (reference sequence). This CDR3 comprises 14 residues. CDR3 in amino acids: CASSLVPPSEGYTF. CDR3 nucleotides: TGTGCCAGCAGCTTAGTACCCCCTTCGGAGGGCTACACCTTC.

The chain links TRBV6-2 or TRBV6-3 to TRBJ2-1; the D is unclear. The CDR3 consists of 12 residues. Trimming removed 2 bases from V and 9 bases from J, with 8 bases in between. Germline assignment: CDR1 MNHEY and CDR2 SVGEGT. The chain's CDR3 is CASSYRYGEQFF. The CDR3 region has the DNA TGTGCCAGCAGTTACCGCTACGGTGAGCAGTTCTTC.

The chain employs TRBV7-2 and TRBJ1-2; no reliable D call. The ends were cut back, 1 base at V and 2 bases at J, with 11 bases in the middle. In germline, CDR1 is SGHTA, CDR2 FQGNSA. The CDR3 loop spans 15 amino acids. CDR3 coding DNA: TGTGCCAGCAGCTTAGAAGGCGGCGTAAACTATGGCTACACCTTC. This sequence encodes CASSLEGGVNYGYTF.

This chain links TRBV6-1 with TRBJ2-7; tentative D call: TRBD1 (5 bases). The CDR3 runs 15 residues. Per the germline V gene, CDR1 is MNHNS and CDR2 is SASEGT. V lost 0 bases and J 2 bases, leaving 11 bases between the germline ends. The CDR3 region is CASSEAQGPPYEQYF. CDR3 bases: TGTGCCAGCAGTGAAGCCCAGGGTCCCCCCTACGAGCAGTACTTC.

The chain is built from TRBV19 and TRBJ2-1; D perhaps matches TRBD2 (5 bases). This CDR3 region has 16 residues. Germline lookup yields CDR1 LNHDA and CDR2 SQIVND (reference sequence). V shed 5 bases and J shed 1 base, with 15 bases lying between them. CDR3 nucleotides: TGTGCCAGTAGTCCCAGCCCCGGAGGATCCTACAATGAGCAGTTCTTC. It translates to CASSPSPGGSYNEQFF.

The genes are TRBV7-9 and TRBJ2-7; 8 bases map to TRBD2. Germline CDR1 reads SEHNR; CDR2 reads FQNEAQ (reference sequence). This CDR3 contains 15 residues. Losses at the gene ends were 2 bases for V and 0 bases for J; bases not matched to a gene: 3. The CDR3 is CASSLPGGSSYEQYF. CDR3 DNA sequence: TGTGCCAGCAGCTTACCGGGGGGGTCCTCCTACGAGCAGTACTTC.

V usage is TRBV11-2 and J usage is TRBJ2-7, with TRBD2 identical over 8 bases. CDR1 SGHAT and CDR2 FQNNGV come from the germline V gene. Trimming removed 5 bases from V and 0 bases from J; junction bases left unmatched: 12. This CDR3 has 17 residues. The CDR3 bases are TGTGCCAGCAGCGCGCCCGGGGGGGGCGCGAGCTCCTACGAGCAGTACTTC. This sequence encodes CASSAPGGGASSYEQYF.

The chain couples TRBV4-1 to TRBJ2-1; 11 nucleotides match TRBD2. V lost 0 bases and J lost 2; bases outside the gene matches: 9. CDR3 length: 19 residues. The germline V gene has CDR1 MGHRA and CDR2 YSYEKL. CDR3 in amino acids: CASSQDGGLLAGAYNEQFF. For the CDR3, the DNA is TGCGCCAGCAGCCAAGATGGGGGGCTACTAGCGGGAGCCTACAATGAGCAGTTCTTC.